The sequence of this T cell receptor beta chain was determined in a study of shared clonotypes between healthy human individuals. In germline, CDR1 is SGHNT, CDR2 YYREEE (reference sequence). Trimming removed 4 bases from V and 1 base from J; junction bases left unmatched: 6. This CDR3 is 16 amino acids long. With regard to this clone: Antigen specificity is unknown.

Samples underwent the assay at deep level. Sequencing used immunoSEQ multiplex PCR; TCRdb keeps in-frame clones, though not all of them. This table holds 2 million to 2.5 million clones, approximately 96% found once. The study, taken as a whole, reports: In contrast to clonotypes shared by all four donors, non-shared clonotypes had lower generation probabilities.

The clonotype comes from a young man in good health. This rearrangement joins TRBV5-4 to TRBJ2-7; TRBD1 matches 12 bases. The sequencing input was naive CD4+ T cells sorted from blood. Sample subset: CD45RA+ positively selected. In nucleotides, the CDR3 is TGTGCCAGCAGCCCGGGACAGGGGGCTAATTCCTACGAGCAGTACTTC. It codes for CASSPGQGANSYEQYF.